The 9 T cell receptor beta chains in this list originate from one sample, sequenced in a study of blood T cell repertoires in COVID-19. Profiling relied on immunoSEQ multiplex PCR, and the TCRdb table lists in-frame clones only, not all of them. The data contain some 200,000 clones, roughly 85% of them singletons. Sequencing was done on a sample of peripheral blood. The receptors originated from a man between 45 and 60 years old who had recovered from COVID-19.

The V gene is TRBV2, the J gene TRBJ2-1; 8 nucleotides line up with TRBD1. The CDR3 length is 13 residues. The germline gives CDR1 SNHLY, CDR2 FYNNEI. The junction had 6 bases not matched to a gene; V was cut back by 7 bases and J by 7 bases. The CDR3 nucleotides read TGTGCCAGCAATGGACAGGGAGTGAATGAGCAGTTCTTC. Its protein product is CASNGQGVNEQFF.

This chain links TRBV5-4 with TRBJ2-3; TRBD2 matches 9 bases. The CDR3 sequence is 15 residues long. J was trimmed by 1 base and V by 2 bases; bases with no gene match: 2. Germline V gene data show CDR1 as SGHNT and CDR2 as YYREEE (reference sequence). In DNA, the CDR3 is TGTGCCAGCAGCTTTAGCGGGAGCGGCACAGATACGCAGTATTTT. Translation: CASSFSGSGTDTQYF.

The chain joins TRBV7-2 to TRBJ2-7; weak D call: TRBD1 (6 bases). The CDR3 is made up of 15 amino acids. V dropped 5 bases and J dropped 2 bases, with 16 bases sitting between them. CDR1 is SGHTA, CDR2 FQGNSA, per germline. CDR3 sequence reads: CASSAQTGSAYEQYF. In DNA form, the CDR3 reads TGTGCCAGCAGCGCCCAAACAGGGTCTGCCTACGAGCAGTACTTC.

The chain is built from TRBV28 and TRBJ2-5, with 8 bases lining up with TRBD2. Germline CDR1 is MDHEN and CDR2 is SYDVKM. The CDR3 has 15 residues. Trimming cost V 7 bases and J 5 bases; bases outside gene matches: 12. For the CDR3, the DNA is TGTGCCAGCACGACTCCGGGAGGGCCGGTGGAGACCCAGTACTTC. Amino acids: CASTTPGGPVETQYF.

The chain uses TRBV3-1 (or the pseudogene TRBV3-2) and TRBJ2-3; 12 positions agree with TRBD2. The CDR3 totals 21 residues. J gave up 3 bases and V 0 bases, and 16 bases lay outside the gene matches. CDR1 and CDR2 (germline): LGHDT, YNNKEL (reference sequence). For the CDR3, the DNA is TGTGCCAGCAGCCAAGAACTCTCGCACGACAGGACTAGCGGGGTTACAGATACGCAGTATTTT. Amino acid sequence: CASSQELSHDRTSGVTDTQYF.

The chain uses TRBV11-3 and TRBJ1-4; D unresolved. V gave up 5 bases and J gave up 8 bases, with 9 bases separating them. The germline V gene encodes CDR1 SGHNT and CDR2 YENEEA. This CDR3 spans 12 amino acids. The CDR3 nucleotides read TGTGCCAGCAGCGTTCGGGGAGAAAAACTGTTTTTT. Protein: CASSVRGEKLFF.

This clone has only one observation. The chain employs TRBV18 and TRBJ2-7; 8 bases are a match to TRBD1. With 2 bases clipped from V and 2 bases from J, the junction kept 2 bases outside the gene matches. Germline V gene sequence: CDR1 KGHSH, CDR2 LQKENI. The CDR3 is made up of 14 amino acids. As DNA, the CDR3 is TGTGCCAGCTCACCAAGACAGGGGACCTACGAGCAGTACTTC. Its translation is CASSPRQGTYEQYF.

The gene calls are TRBV19 and TRBJ2-1; TRBD2 matches 12 bases. Germline V gives CDR1 LNHDA, CDR2 SQIVND (reference sequence). CDR3 length: 18 amino acids. V lost 4 bases, J lost 2 bases, and 9 bases stayed unmatched. The CDR3 is CASSSQTSGRVTYNEQFF. CDR3 sequence (DNA): TGTGCCAGTAGTAGCCAGACTAGCGGGAGAGTAACCTACAATGAGCAGTTCTTC.

V usage is TRBV7-8 and J usage is TRBJ2-1; TRBD1 aligns across 9 bases. The CDR3 has 15 residues. Germline loops: CDR1 SGHVS, CDR2 FQNEAQ. With 4 bases clipped from V and 3 bases from J, the junction kept 4 bases outside the gene matches. The CDR3 DNA is TGTGCCAGCAGCTCAGGGACAGGGCTCTACAATGAGCAGTTCTTC. Amino acids: CASSSGTGLYNEQFF.